This TCR beta chain was captured by sequencing in a study of monozygotic twins with inflammatory bowel disease. Blood samples of 2 to 3 ml were drawn from every donor. A template switching step added UMIs, each with a 6-nucleotide sample barcode. Reprocessing the 5' RACE reads, TCRdb reports a single entry for every CDR3 protein and omits DNA. Seen in this sample are fewer than 200,000 distinct CDR3 sequences; the ten most common clones hold about 2.4%. The CDR3 length is 15 residues. CDR1 and CDR2 from the germline V gene are MNHEY and SVGEGT. The receptor was derived from a human donor with ulcerative colitis or Crohn's disease, or a healthy co-twin of an affected twin (not recorded which). The source material was blood. V usage is TRBV6-2 or TRBV6-3 and J usage is TRBJ2-5; TCRdb returns TRBD2, unconfirmable since there is no DNA. The chain's CDR3 is CASRPGLAGEETQYF.